This TCR beta chain was documented in a study of shared clonotypes between healthy human individuals. Study observations and caveats: Sampling covered nothing but blood. Tissue TCR repertoires likely differ from those found in blood.

Clones were read by immunoSEQ multiplex PCR, and TCRdb kept only the in-frame ones, dropping some. The data show around 480,000 clones, roughly 79% seen once. On this clone: The target antigen is unknown.

After removal of 6 bases from V and 4 bases from J, the junction contained 6 bases not matched to a gene. The CDR3 runs 13 residues. Germline V gives CDR1 MNHNS, CDR2 SASEGT. The specimen was PBMCs. This chain links TRBV6-1 with TRBJ2-7, with 7 bases lining up with TRBD1. The sequence derives from a woman aged 40 to 50 in good health. Some clones in this sample may be carry-over from other donors' samples. CDR3 coding DNA: TGTGCCAGCAGGGGGGACAGTTTATACGAGCAGTACTTC. Protein: CASRGDSLYEQYF.